This TCR beta chain was observed in a study of blood T cell repertoires in COVID-19 (dated by TCRdb to 2018 to 2020). Looking at the study overall: The collaborator samples originated in the United States, Italy and Spain and spanned the acute and convalescent phases of COVID-19. The prospective study material was composed of cDNA or gDNA derived from T cells, B-cell-depleted T cells, or PBMCs. Deeply sampled blood TCRbeta repertoires from subjects exposed to, actively infected with, or recovered from COVID-19 were included in the dataset. The repertoires were made available in a free public database intended to serve as a resource for research on the immune response to SARS-CoV-2. The samples were drawn from the first 160 participants of the ongoing ImmuneRACE study and from 1,254 subjects provided by 6 global collaborators. Sample metadata almost always included a de-identified subject ID, COVID-19 status, age in years and sex. Where available, HLA class I and class II types were taken from metadata supplied by the sample provider and were not determined by assay-based typing.

To note about this clone: Its antigen remains unidentified. Nothing much larger sits one base from this clone, and base qualities are not available.

Collaborating institutions collected whole blood in K2EDTA tubes following their own protocols. For TCRbeta analysis, collaborators shipped samples as frozen whole blood, isolated PBMCs, or DNA extracted from either of those sample types. CDR1 and CDR2 are drawn from the germline V gene: MGHDK, SYGVNS. The CDR3 has 14 amino acids, counting the end cysteine and phenylalanine. Kept here is only the CDR3 DNA, which spans 42 bases and is read in frame from base 1. Trimming at the junction amounts to 4 bases on V and 6 bases on J, and the germline ends lie 16 bases apart. The paper's findings and limits, for the study overall: The amount of clinical and demographic metadata varied by source and participant and was provided uncurated.

TCRbeta CDR3 regions were amplified from genomic DNA using the immunoSEQ Assay, a bias-controlled multiplex PCR. On the authors' methods: The number of nucleated cells in each sample was estimated by amplification of reference gene primers within the assay. To quantify the absolute abundance of each unique TCRbeta CDR3 rearrangement, sequence reads were collapsed and filtered. For each sample, productive Simpson clonality was calculated as the square root of Simpson's diversity index across productive rearrangements. TCRdb provides this immuneACCESS table in a form limited to in-frame rearrangements. Some clones are lacking; in checked studies, under half of them reflect an unresolved V gene, and why the rest are absent is not known. V and J calls and clone size are those listed in that table; D and trimming were worked out from the DNA. In all, the sample holds roughly 79,000 clones, and 82% of those were seen once. The ten largest clones take up 7% to 9% of the sample.

The specimen was peripheral blood. The TCR originated in a human donor in a cohort sampled during active COVID-19. This chain is built from TRBV25-1 and TRBJ2-7; possibly the D gene is TRBD1, per 6 matching bases. The CDR3 reads as follows: CASSGTRQASEQYF. The DNA sequence is given as TGTGCCAGCAGTGGAACCCGACAGGCCTCCGAGCAGTACTTC.